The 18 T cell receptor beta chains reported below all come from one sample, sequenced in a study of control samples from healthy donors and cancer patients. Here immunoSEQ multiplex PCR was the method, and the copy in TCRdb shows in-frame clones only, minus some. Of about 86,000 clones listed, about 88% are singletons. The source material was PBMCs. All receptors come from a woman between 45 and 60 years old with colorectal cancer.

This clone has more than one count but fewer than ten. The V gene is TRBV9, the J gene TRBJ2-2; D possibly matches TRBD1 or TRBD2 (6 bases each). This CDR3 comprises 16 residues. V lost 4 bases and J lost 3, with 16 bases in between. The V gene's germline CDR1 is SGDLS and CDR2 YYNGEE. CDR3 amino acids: CASSPRGGGYTGELFF. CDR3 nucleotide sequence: TGTGCCAGCAGCCCGAGAGGGGGAGGATACACCGGGGAGCTGTTTTTT.

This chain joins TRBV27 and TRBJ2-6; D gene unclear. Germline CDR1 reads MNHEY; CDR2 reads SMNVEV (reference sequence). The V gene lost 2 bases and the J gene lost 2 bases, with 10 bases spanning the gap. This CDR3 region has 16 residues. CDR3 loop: CASSLKDATGANVLTF. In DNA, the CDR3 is TGTGCCAGCAGTTTAAAAGATGCGACTGGGGCCAACGTCCTGACTTTC. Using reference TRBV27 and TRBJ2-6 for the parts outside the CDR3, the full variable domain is EAQVTQNPRYLITVTGKKLTVTCSQNMNHEYMSWYRQDPGLGLRQIYYSMNVEVTDKGDVPEGYKVSRKEKRNFPLILESPSPNQTSLYFCASSLKDATGANVLTFGAGSRLTVL.

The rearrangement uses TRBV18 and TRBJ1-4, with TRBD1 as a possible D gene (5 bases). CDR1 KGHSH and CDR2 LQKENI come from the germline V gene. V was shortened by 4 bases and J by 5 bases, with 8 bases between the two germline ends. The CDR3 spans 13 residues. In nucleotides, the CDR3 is TGTGCCAGCTCACGGGGGGACAATGAAAAACTGTTTTTT. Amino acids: CASSRGDNEKLFF.

As DNA, the CDR3 is TGTGCCAGCACCGGGGACAGGTCGCTCTATGGCTACACCTTC. Residues: CASTGDRSLYGYTF. The chain links TRBV2 to TRBJ1-2; 8 bases fit TRBD1. With 7 bases clipped from V and 4 bases from J, the junction kept 8 bases outside the gene matches. CDR3 length: 14 amino acids. Germline CDR1 SNHLY, CDR2 FYNNEI.

The CDR3 DNA is TGTGCCAGCAGTTACGATTTGGCGGGGAGCTACACCTTC. Its translation is CASSYDLAGSYTF. This chain links TRBV6-2 or TRBV6-3 with TRBJ1-2; no definite D call. This CDR3 is built from 13 residues. Germline V gene sequence: CDR1 MNHEY, CDR2 SVGEGT. The ends were cut back, 2 bases at V and 9 bases at J, with 13 bases in the middle.

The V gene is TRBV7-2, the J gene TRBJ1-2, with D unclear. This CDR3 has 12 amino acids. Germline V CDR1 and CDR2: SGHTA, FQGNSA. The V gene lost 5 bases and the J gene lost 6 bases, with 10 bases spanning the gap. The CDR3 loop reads CASSRGRDGYTF. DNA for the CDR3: TGTGCCAGCAGCCGCGGACGGGATGGCTACACCTTC.

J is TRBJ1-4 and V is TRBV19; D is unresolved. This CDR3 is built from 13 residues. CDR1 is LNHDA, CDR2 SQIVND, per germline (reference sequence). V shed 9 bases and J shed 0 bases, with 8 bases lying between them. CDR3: CASNTATNEKLFF. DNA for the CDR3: TGTGCCAGCAATACCGCAACTAATGAAAAACTGTTTTTT.

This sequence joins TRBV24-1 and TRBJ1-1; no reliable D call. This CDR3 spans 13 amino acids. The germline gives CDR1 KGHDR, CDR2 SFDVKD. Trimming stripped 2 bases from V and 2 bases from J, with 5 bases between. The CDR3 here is CATSDSQNTEAFF. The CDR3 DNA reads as TGTGCCACCAGTGATTCGCAAAACACTGAAGCTTTCTTT.

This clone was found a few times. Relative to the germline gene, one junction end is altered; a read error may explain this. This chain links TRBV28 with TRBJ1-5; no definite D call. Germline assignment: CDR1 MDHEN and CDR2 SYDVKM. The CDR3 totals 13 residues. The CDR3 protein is CASSPRRNPPQHF. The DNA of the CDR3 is TGTGCCAGCAGCCCGAGGCGCAATCCGCCCCAGCATTTT.

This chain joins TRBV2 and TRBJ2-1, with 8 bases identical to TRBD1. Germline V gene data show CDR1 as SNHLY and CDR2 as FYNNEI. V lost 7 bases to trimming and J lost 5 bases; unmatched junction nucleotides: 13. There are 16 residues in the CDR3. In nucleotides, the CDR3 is TGTGCCAGCATTTACGGCGGGGACAGGCTAGACAATGAGCAGTTCTTC. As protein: CASIYGGDRLDNEQFF.

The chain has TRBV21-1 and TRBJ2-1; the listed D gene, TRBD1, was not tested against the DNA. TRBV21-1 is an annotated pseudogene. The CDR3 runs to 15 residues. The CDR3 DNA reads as TGTGCCAGCACCCTGGGACAGCTCTCCTACAATGAGCAGTTCTTC. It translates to CASTLGQLSYNEQFF.

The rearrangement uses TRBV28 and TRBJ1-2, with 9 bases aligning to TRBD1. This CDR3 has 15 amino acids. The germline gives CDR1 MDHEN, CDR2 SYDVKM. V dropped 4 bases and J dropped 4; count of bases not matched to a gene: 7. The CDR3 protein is CASSSNTGGAYGYTF. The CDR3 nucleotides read TGTGCCAGCAGTTCAAATACAGGGGGCGCCTATGGCTACACCTTC.

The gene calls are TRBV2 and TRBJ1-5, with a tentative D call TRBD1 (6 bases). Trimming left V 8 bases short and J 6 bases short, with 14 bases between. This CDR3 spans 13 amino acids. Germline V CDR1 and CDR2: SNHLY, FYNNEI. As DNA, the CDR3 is TGTGCCAGCGGGACATTCGAAGGTCAGCCCCAGCATTTT. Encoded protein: CASGTFEGQPQHF.

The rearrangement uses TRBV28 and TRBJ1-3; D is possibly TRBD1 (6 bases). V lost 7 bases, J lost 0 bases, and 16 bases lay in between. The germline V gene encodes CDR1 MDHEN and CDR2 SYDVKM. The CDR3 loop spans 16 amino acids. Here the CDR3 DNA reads TGTGCCAGCATACGGAACAGGGCCGCCTCTGGAAACACCATATATTTT. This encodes CASIRNRAASGNTIYF.

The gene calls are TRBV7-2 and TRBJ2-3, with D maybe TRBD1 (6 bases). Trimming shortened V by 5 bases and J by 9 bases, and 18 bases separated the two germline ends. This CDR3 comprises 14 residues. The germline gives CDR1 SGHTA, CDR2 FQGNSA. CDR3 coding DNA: TGTGCCAGCAGCCAATCGACAGGCAGGAGCACGCAGTATTTT. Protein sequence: CASSQSTGRSTQYF.

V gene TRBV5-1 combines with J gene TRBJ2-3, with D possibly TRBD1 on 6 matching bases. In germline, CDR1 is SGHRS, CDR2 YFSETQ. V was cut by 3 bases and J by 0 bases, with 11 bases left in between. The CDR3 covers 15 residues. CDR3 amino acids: CASSSQGTSTDTQYF. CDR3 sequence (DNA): TGCGCCAGCAGCTCACAGGGAACGAGCACAGATACGCAGTATTTT.

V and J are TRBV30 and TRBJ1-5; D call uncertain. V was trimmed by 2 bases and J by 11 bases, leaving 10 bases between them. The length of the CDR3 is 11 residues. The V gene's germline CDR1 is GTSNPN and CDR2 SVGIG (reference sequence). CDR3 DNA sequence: TGTGCCTGGAGTTCCGGGCAGTCCCAGCATTTT. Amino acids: CAWSSGQSQHF.

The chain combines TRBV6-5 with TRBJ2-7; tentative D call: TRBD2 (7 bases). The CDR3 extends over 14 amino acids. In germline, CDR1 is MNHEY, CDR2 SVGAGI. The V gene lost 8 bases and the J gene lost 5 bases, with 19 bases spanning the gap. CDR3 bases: TGTGCCAGCCGCGGGGGCAGGGGTTACCACGAGCAGTACGTC. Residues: CASRGGRGYHEQYV.